A single TCR beta chain is shown here with its context. Its antigen target is currently unknown. Base qualities were left out, and no much larger clone turns up one base away. In the paper's terms, the time point label means: baseline before first vaccination. The vaccinee samples were drawn from two UK trials, COV001 and COV002, one of which was a single-blind randomized controlled phase 2/3 trial testing AZD1222 (ChAdOx1 nCoV-19) in healthy adults. For TCRbeta chain sequencing, PBMC samples were collected from trial participants at day 0 and at day 28 after the second dose. V is shortened by 0 bases, J by 7 bases, and the region joining them spans 17 bases. Measured from the cysteine to the phenylalanine, the CDR3 is 17 residues long. The kept DNA is CDR3 alone, 51 bases in frame from the first base. The germline V gene specifies SGDLS as CDR1 and YYNGEE as CDR2. The entry originates in a study of T cell responses to AZD1222 COVID-19 vaccine (dated by TCRdb to about 2021). In terms of the full investigation: AZD1222 recipients with second doses at about 4 weeks or about 12 weeks were pooled, because spike-specific TCR depth and breadth did not differ between schedules. Trial participants were enrolled by age into 18-55, 56-69 and 70-plus year subgroups, with roughly 160, 29 and 62 TCR-sequenced participants respectively. TCR sequencing covered 233 trial participants: 207 given two doses of AZD1222 and 26 given two doses of MenACWY control vaccine.

Here is what the overall study found, with its caveats: No day 14 peak-response samples were available, so repertoires were characterized only after the peak T cell response. A significant rise in spike-specific TCR breadth and depth was observed after two AZD1222 doses relative to day 0 and relative to MenACWY recipients. Reportedly, almost half of the unique spike-specific TCRs recognized epitopes lying outside the regions that are mutated in the B.1.351 and B.1.1.7 variants. The whole spike protein was spanned by vaccine-associated CD4 TCRs, and dominant responses were seen in regions 160-218 and 743-854. Conclusions about previously exposed vaccinees are limited because only six or seven AZD1222 recipients were SARS-CoV-2 seropositive at baseline. Participants were mostly white British, with more females than males. The authors suggested clonal diversity may have been underestimated. The 56-69-year group was small, and its depth increase did not reach significance, likely because of low power.

The CDR3 regions of human TCRbeta chains were analyzed by immunosequencing. For the original study's pipeline: TCRs in the repertoires were matched against a reference library of SARS-CoV-2-specific TCRs that had been generated with the MIRA antigen-specificity platform. Breadth was defined as the fraction of unique TCRs that were SARS-CoV-2-associated, and depth was defined as the fraction of total T cells that were SARS-CoV-2-associated. Each spike-specific TCR was assigned to its reactive spike region and to a CD4 or CD8 class using the MIRA data. Log10-transformed breadth and depth values were compared by one-way ANOVA with Sidak's multiple comparisons tests. Not all clones reach the TCRdb copy of this immuneACCESS table, which keeps in-frame sequences only. Checked studies attribute under half of the gap to unresolved V genes and leave the rest unexplained. From that table come the V and J calls and clone size; the DNA was used to work out D and trimming. The sample table records around 190,000 clones; 88% of these occur just once. The ten largest clones represent approximately 0.5% of the sample.

This sample comprised peripheral blood, obtained on day 0 of AZD1222 vaccination. This receptor was obtained from an adult in good health. This sequence uses TRBV9 and TRBJ1-6; the D gene is perhaps TRBD1, from 5 matching bases. The nucleotide sequence reads as follows: TGTGCCAGCAGCGTAGAGGGGAACCGGAGGAGCAATTCACCCCTCCACTTT. This encodes CASSVEGNRRSNSPLHF. This CDR3, with the reference TRBV9 and TRBJ1-6 proteins standing in past its ends, gives the full variable domain DSGVTQTPKHLITATGQRVTLRCSPRSGDLSVYWYQQSLDQGLQFLIQYYNGEERAKGNILERFSAQQFPDLHSELNLSSLELGDSALYFCASSVEGNRRSNSPLHFGNGTRLTVT.